This T cell receptor (beta chain) was sequenced for a study of cytomegalovirus exposure and HLA in healthy donors. Study-wide background: An earlier analysis identified 100 million to 130 million unique TCR beta sequences in some 180 million T cells.

Overall study findings and caveats: Most of the CMV-associated TCR beta chains (in a later analysis) appeared to be HLA-restricted.

This CDR3 spans 14 amino acids. The germline V and J ends were trimmed by 2 bases and 0 bases, with 7 bases remaining between them. Germline-derived CDR1 and CDR2 are SGHTA and FQGNSA. To note about this clone: Its matching antigen is unknown.

Amplification used 60 Vbeta primers and 13 Jbeta primers. Per the original methods: Unique TCR beta chains numbered roughly 84 million in a later analysis, with roughly 10 million shared. Profiled with immunoSEQ multiplex PCR; TCRdb holds only in-frame clones, not every one. That table gives V, J and clone size, and the DNA gave D and trimming. Counted here are about 180,000 clones, approximately 80% occurring once; the ten biggest clones make up 1.2% to 1.5%. The TCR was taken from a girl aged 5 to 17 in good health and CMV-seropositive. Sample: PBMCs. The V gene is TRBV7-2, the J gene TRBJ1-2; the D is unclear. Here the CDR3 DNA reads TGTGCCAGCAGCTTAACGGGAGCTAACTATGGCTACACCTTC. Protein product: CASSLTGANYGYTF.